Listed below are T cell receptor beta chains from one sample, sequenced in a study of T cells in Graves' hyperthyroidism and ophthalmopathy. TCRdb analysed the multiplex PCR reads with MiXCR anew, one entry per CDR3 protein. The sample lists around 400,000 distinct CDR3 sequences, around 25% occurring once. The sequencing input was blood. These receptors all come from a middle-aged man with Graves' hyperthyroidism. Both conserved end residues are part of each CDR3. The D gene is left open where the match is weak. Some rows have no size entry. The others give once, few or many, or a class for an expanded clone.

cdr3_length	d_call	clone_size	v_call	j_call	cdr3_aa	cdr3_nt
14	-	few	TRBV12-3/TRBV12-4	TRBJ2-3	CASRQPGGTDTQYF	TGTGCCAGCAGGCAACCCGGGGGCACAGATACGCAGTATTTT
14	TRBD1	-	TRBV2	TRBJ2-2	CASSEGRGPGELFF	TGTGCCAGCAGTGAGGGCAGGGGGCCCGGGGAGCTGTTTTTT
15	-	-	TRBV19	TRBJ2-3	CASSIFSGSTDTQYF	TGTGCCAGTAGTATATTTAGCGGTAGCACAGATACGCAGTATTTT
15	-	few	TRBV19	TRBJ1-5	CASSIFHEGNQPQHF	TGTGCCAGTAGTATATTTCACGAGGGCAATCAGCCCCAGCATTTT
15	-	-	TRBV10-3	TRBJ1-5	CAISESARLNQPQHF	TGTGCCATCAGTGAGTCAGCACGGTTAAATCAGCCCCAGCATTTT
15	TRBD1	many	TRBV11-1	TRBJ2-3	CASSFSDRVSDTQYF	TGTGCCAGCAGCTTTTCTGACAGGGTTTCAGATACGCAGTATTTT
12	-	-	TRBV15	TRBJ1-1	CATSRDGTEAFF	TGTGCCACCAGCAGAGATGGCACTGAAGCTTTCTTT
12	-	few	TRBV6-8	TRBJ2-1	CAKGGSYNEQFF	TGTGCGAAGGGGGGCTCCTACAATGAGCAGTTCTTC
16	TRBD1	few	TRBV27	TRBJ1-5	CASSQHPQGGNQPQHF	TGTGCCAGCAGCCAACACCCTCAGGGGGGCAATCAGCCCCAGCATTTT
14	TRBD2	few	TRBV19	TRBJ2-1	CASSIFAGGNEQFF	TGTGCCAGTAGTATTTTTGCGGGAGGGAATGAGCAGTTCTTC
14	TRBD1	-	TRBV25-1	TRBJ1-1	CASRGTGVATEAFF	TGTGCCAGCAGGGGGACAGGGGTGGCCACTGAAGCTTTCTTT
14	-	few	TRBV11-2	TRBJ2-2	CASTLNTNTGELFF	TGTGCCAGCACCCTCAACACGAACACCGGGGAGCTGTTTTTT
15	-	-	TRBV6-1	TRBJ2-7	CASSDAWDGTYEQYF	TGTGCCAGCAGTGACGCCTGGGACGGAACCTACGAGCAGTACTTC
20	TRBD1	-	TRBV7-2	TRBJ2-4	CASSFTGTGVFGGAKNIQYF	TGTGCCAGCAGCTTCACCGGGACAGGGGTCTTCGGGGGGGCCAAAAACATTCAGTACTTC
13	TRBD1	few	TRBV3-1	TRBJ1-3	CASSLGQRNTIYF	TGTGCCAGCAGCCTGGGACAGAGAAACACCATATATTTT
12	-	-	TRBV19	TRBJ2-2	CASSMRTIGLFF	TGTGCCAGTAGTATGAGGACCATTGGGCTGTTTTTT
14	-	few	TRBV6-1	TRBJ1-2	CASSSPPPSYGYTF	TGTGCCAGCAGTTCCCCCCCACCGTCCTATGGCTACACCTTC
12	TRBD1	many	TRBV7-8	TRBJ1-2	CASSSGQTVYTF	TGTGCCAGCAGCTCGGGACAGACAGTCTACACCTTC
17	-	few	TRBV18	TRBJ2-7	CASSPHTGLTPSYEQYF	TGTGCCAGCTCCCCCCATACAGGGCTTACACCTTCCTACGAGCAGTACTTC
15	TRBD2	-	TRBV28	TRBJ2-5	CASSLTSGRKETQYF	TGTGCCAGCAGTTTGACTAGCGGGAGAAAAGAGACCCAGTACTTC
13	-	-	TRBV27	TRBJ1-1	CASSLRFNTEAFF	TGTGCCAGCAGTTTAAGATTTAACACTGAAGCTTTCTTT
13	-	-	TRBV30	TRBJ1-5	CAWSVQFWQPQHF	TGTGCCTGGAGTGTACAGTTTTGGCAGCCCCAGCATTTT
15	TRBD2	many	TRBV7-2	TRBJ2-3	CASSSRRLAGDTQYF	TGTGCCAGCAGTTCCAGAAGGCTAGCGGGCGATACGCAGTATTTT
14	-	-	TRBV30	TRBJ1-4	CAWAREGLVEKLFF	TGTGCCTGGGCCCGCGAAGGATTAGTTGAAAAACTGTTTTTT
17	TRBD1	few	TRBV6-1	TRBJ1-5	CASSHGQGTHSNQPQHF	TGTGCCAGCAGTCATGGACAGGGGACTCATAGCAATCAGCCCCAGCATTTT
17	TRBD1	many	TRBV11-2	TRBJ2-5	CASSIGQGRMIIETQYF	TGTGCCAGCAGCATTGGACAGGGGCGCATGATAATAGAGACCCAGTACTTC
15	-	-	TRBV28	TRBJ1-6	CASRGTSSYNSPLHF	TGTGCCAGCAGAGGGACATCCTCCTATAATTCACCCCTCCACTTT
16	-	-	TRBV28	TRBJ1-5	CASSLNTGFSNQPQHF	TGTGCCAGCAGTTTAAATACGGGGTTCAGCAATCAGCCCCAGCATTTT
14	-	few	TRBV24-1	TRBJ2-7	CATSDSGVLLEQYF	TGTGCCACCAGTGATTCGGGGGTCCTTTTGGAGCAGTACTTC
15	-	few	TRBV6-1	TRBJ1-5	CASSEWWQFNQPQHF	TGTGCCAGCAGTGAATGGTGGCAGTTCAATCAGCCCCAGCATTTT
14	-	-	TRBV5-1	TRBJ2-1	CASSWGRERKEQFF	TGCGCCAGCAGCTGGGGTAGGGAGAGAAAGGAGCAGTTCTTC
16	-	-	TRBV19	TRBJ1-2	CASSILLGTSDYGYTF	TGTGCCAGTAGTATTCTATTGGGGACGTCGGACTATGGCTACACCTTC
12	-	many	TRBV2	TRBJ2-1	CASGHGTGEQFF	TGTGCCAGCGGACACGGGACCGGTGAGCAGTTCTTC
13	-	many	TRBV7-2	TRBJ2-5	CASSLPGEETQYF	TGTGCCAGCAGCCTACCGGGGGAAGAGACCCAGTACTTC
14	TRBD2	-	TRBV7-3	TRBJ2-7	CASSPSGRSYEQYF	TGTGCCAGCAGCCCAAGCGGGAGATCCTACGAGCAGTACTTC
15	-	-	TRBV4-2	TRBJ2-7	CASSQVQGSSYEQYF	TGTGCCAGCAGCCAAGTCCAGGGATCCTCCTACGAGCAGTACTTC
15	-	many	TRBV11-2	TRBJ2-3	CASSLVPSYTDTQYF	TGTGCCAGCAGCTTAGTTCCCAGCTACACAGATACGCAGTATTTT
15	TRBD1	once	TRBV12-3/TRBV12-4	TRBJ2-1	CASTQDRGFYNEQFF	TGTGCCAGCACCCAGGACAGGGGATTCTACAATGAGCAGTTCTTC